These 9 T cell receptor beta chains were all obtained from the same sample, sequenced in a study of cytomegalovirus exposure and HLA in healthy donors. Data came from immunoSEQ multiplex PCR; TCRdb stores just in-frame clones and leaves some out. The table shows under 300,000 clones, with 86% occurring only once. Input material: PBMCs. The receptors originated from a woman in her twenties or thirties in good health and CMV-seropositive.

This clone was seen only a few times. The V gene is TRBV7-2, the J gene TRBJ1-2; 9 positions agree with TRBD1. V trimming: 4 bases; J trimming: 7 bases; junction bases outside the gene matches: 4. CDR3 length: 13 residues. CDR1 SGHTA and CDR2 FQGNSA come from the germline V gene. The CDR3 bases are TGTGCCAGCAGCTGGGACAGGGTGGCTGGCTACACCTTC. Translating it yields CASSWDRVAGYTF.

The chain couples TRBV7-9 to TRBJ2-7; maybe TRBD1 (6 bases). The CDR3 totals 13 residues. In germline, CDR1 is SEHNR, CDR2 FQNEAQ (reference sequence). Trimming removed 7 bases from V and 1 base from J, with 11 bases in between. CDR3 region: CASTPTGSYEQYF. Written as DNA, the CDR3 is TGTGCCAGCACCCCGACAGGTTCCTACGAGCAGTACTTC.

The chain has TRBV7-3 and TRBJ2-7; D is unresolved. The CDR3 has 15 residues. Germline V CDR1 and CDR2: SGHTA, FQGTGA. Trimming shortened V by 0 bases and J by 0 bases, and 9 bases separated the two germline ends. CDR3 coding DNA: TGTGCCAGCAGCTTAACACAGAGTCTCTCCTACGAGCAGTACTTC. Protein: CASSLTQSLSYEQYF.

The genes are TRBV7-9 and TRBJ2-3; TRBD2 might be the D (7 bases). With 5 bases removed from V and 2 bases from J, the gap between germline ends came to 17 bases. This CDR3 spans 16 amino acids. From germline, CDR1 is SEHNR and CDR2 FQNEAQ (reference sequence). The CDR3 DNA follows: TGTGCCAGCAGCCCTCGGGGGGCTCAGGACACAGATACGCAGTATTTT. This translates into CASSPRGAQDTDTQYF.

The chain combines TRBV5-1 with TRBJ2-5, with D unclear. V lost 4 bases and J lost 5, with 18 bases in between. The CDR3 loop spans 15 amino acids. Germline CDR1 reads SGHRS; CDR2 reads YFSETQ. This CDR3 is CASSVVSPEDETQYF. In nucleotides, the CDR3 is TGCGCCAGCAGCGTAGTGAGTCCCGAGGATGAGACCCAGTACTTC.

The chain uses TRBV27 and TRBJ1-1; D is possibly TRBD1 (6 bases). The CDR3 has 17 residues. Trimming took 5 bases from V and 0 from J, leaving 19 bases between them. The germline gives CDR1 MNHEY, CDR2 SMNVEV (reference sequence). The CDR3 reads CASSPSTGLYMNTEAFF. The CDR3 DNA is TGTGCCAGCAGTCCGTCTACAGGGCTTTATATGAACACTGAAGCTTTCTTT.

This clone was observed once. The junction departs from germline at one end; a sequencing error may be responsible. The V gene is TRBV27, the J gene TRBJ1-5, with D possibly being TRBD1 (6 bases). Per germline, CDR1 MNHEY and CDR2 SMNVEV (reference sequence). The CDR3 length is 13 residues. The CDR3 nucleotides read TGTGCCAGCAGTCTAGGCCCGGGACAATGGGAGTTTTTT. Its translation is CASSLGPGQWEFF.

The chain is built from TRBV27 and TRBJ2-3; 10 nucleotides align to TRBD2. Trimming removed 3 bases from V and 4 bases from J; junction bases left unmatched: 7. The CDR3 consists of 16 residues. The germline V gene has CDR1 MNHEY and CDR2 SMNVEV (reference sequence). The CDR3 here is CASSFRLAGAPDTQYF. DNA for the CDR3: TGTGCCAGCAGTTTCCGGCTAGCGGGAGCACCAGATACGCAGTATTTT.

The V gene is TRBV5-1, the J gene TRBJ1-1, with TRBD1 as a possible D gene (6 bases). The CDR3 covers 14 residues. Trimming left V 3 bases short and J 3 bases short, with 12 bases between. Per the germline V gene, CDR1 is SGHRS and CDR2 is YFSETQ. CDR3 region: CASSSPTGYTEAFF. The CDR3, as DNA: TGCGCCAGCAGCTCCCCGACAGGCTACACTGAAGCTTTCTTT.